This TCR beta chain was captured by sequencing in a study of cytomegalovirus exposure and HLA in healthy donors. CDR3 length equals 14 residues. V lost 0 bases to trimming and J lost 8 bases, with 12 bases between them. CDR1 SGHRS and CDR2 YFSETQ come from the germline V gene. Primers for the PCR totalled 60 Vbeta and 13 Jbeta. Assay: immunoSEQ multiplex PCR; the TCRdb copy retains only in-frame clones and omits some. Among 140,000 to 150,000 clones listed, roughly 78% were seen once. The V and J genes are TRBV5-1 and TRBJ1-3; perhaps TRBD1 as D (5 bases). Sequencing was carried out using PBMCs. The TCR was taken from a female donor in good health and CMV-seronegative. CDR3 sequence: CASSLGQNWDTIYF. The CDR3 region has the DNA TGCGCCAGCAGCTTGGGACAGAATTGGGACACCATATATTTT.